A single sample is the source of the 8 T cell receptor beta chains below, sequenced in a study of T cells in Graves' hyperthyroidism and ophthalmopathy. There were TCR beta CDR3 regions amplified from RNA transcripts. TCR CDR3 underwent first-round RT-PCR with the HTBI primer set. TCRdb used MiXCR to reprocess the multiplex PCR reads, holding one entry per CDR3 protein. The profile shows more than 35,000 distinct CDR3 sequences, approximately 50% of them singletons. Sequenced sample: peripheral blood or thyroid tissue (not recorded which). These receptor sequences come from a woman in her 50s with Graves' hyperthyroidism.

This clonotype came up many times. The gene calls are TRBV7-8 and TRBJ1-2, with 9 positions matching TRBD1. Germline CDR1 and CDR2: SGHVS and FQNEAQ. This CDR3 region has 18 residues. Germline trimming cut 0 bases from V and 4 bases from J; bases unmatched to any gene: 12. In DNA form, the CDR3 reads TGTGCCAGCAGCTTAGCCCCGGGACAGGGCCCGGTCCTCTATGGCTACACCTTC. Amino acids: CASSLAPGQGPVLYGYTF.

Sample share makes this clonotype medium-sized (0.01 to 0.1%). CDR3: CSVEVQIYGYTF. CDR3 nucleotide sequence: TGCAGCGTTGAAGTCCAAATTTATGGCTACACCTTC. The J gene is TRBJ1-2, the V gene TRBV29-1; no clear D. The CDR3 length is 12 residues. Germline loops: CDR1 SQVTM, CDR2 ANQGSEA. V lost 1 base, J lost 5 bases, and 8 bases lay in between.

This clonotype was seen only a few times. The chain links TRBV2 to TRBJ1-5, with a weak D call TRBD1 (6 bases). Germline V gene sequence: CDR1 SNHLY, CDR2 FYNNEI. There are 14 residues in the CDR3. Deletions cut 4 bases from V and 3 bases from J, with 10 bases between. The CDR3 DNA sequence: TGTGCCAGCAGTGGTGGACAGTTCAATCAGCCCCAGCATTTT. Protein product: CASSGGQFNQPQHF.

The V and J genes are TRBV29-1 and TRBJ2-2; D may match TRBD1 or TRBD2 (6 bases each). The V gene lost 4 bases and the J gene lost 11 bases, with 17 bases spanning the gap. The CDR3 runs 13 residues. The germline V gene encodes CDR1 SQVTM and CDR2 ANQGSEA. CDR3 region: CSVGGAGPYELFF. In DNA form, the CDR3 reads TGCAGCGTTGGGGGGGCAGGCCCCTACGAGCTGTTTTTT.

The chain employs TRBV25-1 and TRBJ1-1; D might be TRBD1 (5 bases). CDR3 size: 13 residues. Per germline, CDR1 MGHDK and CDR2 SYGVNS. The CDR3 sequence is CARDGQMNTEAFF. The CDR3 region has the DNA TGTGCTAGAGATGGACAAATGAACACTGAAGCTTTCTTT.

V and J are TRBV15 and TRBJ2-7; the match to TRBD1 covers 7 bases. The junction had 6 bases not matched to a gene; V was cut back by 3 bases and J by 4 bases. The germline gives CDR1 LNHNV, CDR2 YYDKDF (reference sequence). The CDR3 consists of 14 residues. CDR3 protein: CATSSIGQAYEQYF. The CDR3 nucleotides read TGTGCCACCAGCAGCATCGGACAGGCGTACGAGCAGTACTTC.

The chain combines TRBV5-1 with TRBJ2-7; D unclear. The germline V and J ends were trimmed by 3 bases and 2 bases, with 18 bases remaining between them. Germline V gene sequence: CDR1 SGHRS, CDR2 YFSETQ. The CDR3 contains 16 residues. Written as DNA, the CDR3 is TGCGCCAGCAGCTCGCGAGGAGAGCGAAGAGCCTACGAGCAGTACTTC. It yields the protein CASSSRGERRAYEQYF.

Comments on this clonotype: The germline gene is not matched at one end of the junction; a read error may be the cause. The chain couples TRBV19 to TRBJ1-5, with no clear D. From germline, CDR1 is LNHDA and CDR2 SQIVND (reference sequence). The CDR3 covers 13 residues. The CDR3 loop reads CASSPDGAAPRHF. The CDR3 DNA is TGTGCCAGTAGTCCCGACGGAGCGGCGCCCCGGCATTTT. The entire variable domain, with the rest obtained from reference TRBV19 and TRBJ1-5, is as follows: DGGITQSPKYLFRKEGQNVTLSCEQNLNHDAMYWYRQDPGQGLRLIYYSQIVNDFQKGDIAEGYSVSREKKESFPLTVTSAQKNPTAFYLCASSPDGAAPRHFGDGTRLSIL.